This TCR beta chain was obtained from a study of blood T cell repertoires in COVID-19 (TCRdb year 2020). Notes on the research overall: Collaborator samples came from the United States, Italy and Spain and covered acute and convalescent phases of COVID-19. Sample metadata almost always included a de-identified subject ID, COVID-19 status, age in years and sex. Where available, HLA class I and class II types were taken from metadata supplied by the sample provider and were not determined by assay-based typing. Subjects who had been exposed to COVID-19, were actively infected with it, or had recovered from it provided the deeply sampled blood TCRbeta repertoires that made up the dataset. The material from the prospective study consisted of cDNA or gDNA derived from T cells, B-cell-depleted T cells, or PBMCs. Samples were obtained from the ongoing ImmuneRACE study (first 160 participants) and from approximately 1,200 subjects provided by 6 global collaborators. The repertoires were released in a freely available public database intended as a resource for research on the immune response to SARS-CoV-2. The full study reports these points: The amount of clinical and demographic metadata varied by source and participant and was provided uncurated.

TCRbeta CDR3 regions were amplified from genomic DNA using the immunoSEQ Assay, a bias-controlled multiplex PCR. The study's own analysis went as follows. The number of nucleated cells in each sample was estimated from the amplification of reference gene primers within the assay. To quantify the absolute abundance of each unique TCRbeta CDR3 rearrangement, sequence reads were collapsed and filtered. For each sample, productive Simpson clonality was calculated as the square root of Simpson's diversity index across productive rearrangements. Sourced from immuneACCESS, this table was stored by TCRdb with only in-frame sequences that have V and J called. A share of the clones is absent; for the studies checked, an unresolved V gene accounts for under half, and the remainder has no known explanation. V, J and clone size are taken as reported in that table, and D and trimming were inferred from the DNA itself. The sample table contains approximately 470,000 clones; only one count was recorded for approximately 90% of them. Of the sample, roughly 0.7% is held by the ten largest clones.

This clone was counted only a few times. Its binding antigen is unknown. The sample holds no much larger clone one base away, and base qualities are not on file. Enrolling through a virtual design, the prospective study's participants ranged in age from roughly 18 to 90 years and lived across roughly 23 United States geographic areas. Cohort assignment in the prospective study relied on participant-reported clinical history from a screening survey and a study questionnaire. ImmuneRACE Cohort 3 recovered participants were defined by two consecutive negative NP/OP PCR tests, healthcare professional clearance, or symptom resolution. Each participant in the prospective study had whole blood, serum and a nasopharyngeal or oropharyngeal swab collected by mobile phlebotomists. Additional blood draws and questionnaires over a 2-month period could optionally be provided by prospective study participants. Before DNA extraction, blood samples from the prospective study were shipped at room temperature or frozen.

The receptor comes from a woman aged 18-30 years who had recovered from COVID-19. The source material was PBMCs or T cells enriched from blood (not recorded which).

The CDR3 corresponds to CASSSQGIGNTIYF. The DNA sequence follows: TGCGCCAGCAGCTCGCAGGGAATAGGGAACACCATATATTTT. Recombination linked TRBV5-1 to TRBJ1-3; the best D guess is TRBD1, with 5 bases matching. The CDR3 runs 14 residues from the cysteine to the phenylalanine. Only CDR3 DNA remains: 42 bases, in frame from the first base. V and J are truncated by 3 bases and 7 bases respectively, leaving an intervening sequence of 14 bases. CDR1 and CDR2 were assigned from the germline V gene as SGHRS and YFSETQ.